These 8 T cell receptor beta chains were sequenced from one sample in a study of blood T cell repertoires in COVID-19. Profiled with immunoSEQ multiplex PCR; TCRdb holds only in-frame clones, not every one. Of approximately 72,000 clones listed, roughly 86% are singletons. Sequenced material: peripheral blood. Receptors originate from an older woman with acute or convalescent COVID-19.

The genes are TRBV6-4 and TRBJ1-5; D is perhaps TRBD1 (5 bases). The ends were cut back, 0 bases at V and 4 bases at J, with 10 bases in the middle. CDR1 is MRHNA, CDR2 SNTAGT, per germline. This CDR3 has 15 residues. In DNA, the CDR3 is TGTGCCAGCAGTGACTCGGGTGGGGCGAATCAGCCCCAGCATTTT. Its translation is CASSDSGGANQPQHF.

The chain is built from TRBV13 and TRBJ2-1, with D uncertain. Trimming left V 5 bases short and J 9 bases short, with 17 bases between. The germline gives CDR1 PRHDT, CDR2 FYEKMQ (reference sequence). The length of the CDR3 is 14 residues. The CDR3 DNA follows: TGTGCCAGCAGCGAGAGGATAACCCCGATTGAGCAGTTCTTC. Translation gives CASSERITPIEQFF.

The V and J genes are TRBV28 and TRBJ2-7; 10 bases map to TRBD2. This CDR3 is 15 amino acids long. The V and J ends lost 7 bases and 6 bases, in that order; junction bases with no gene match: 12. CDR1 and CDR2 (germline): MDHEN, SYDVKM. CDR3 coding DNA: TGTGCCAGCACCCCCTCTAGCGGGGGCATCGGCGAGCAGTACTTC. This sequence encodes CASTPSSGGIGEQYF.

The chain joins TRBV27 to TRBJ1-6; D might be TRBD1 (6 bases). This CDR3 is 17 amino acids long. V was pared by 0 bases and J by 9 bases, with 18 bases between. Germline V gene sequence: CDR1 MNHEY, CDR2 SMNVEV (reference sequence). The CDR3 DNA reads TGTGCCAGCAGTTTATCAGTCGGGACACCCCTAGCTTCACCCCTCCACTTT. Its translation is CASSLSVGTPLASPLHF.

The V call is TRBV28, the J call TRBJ2-2; possibly TRBD1 for D (5 bases). The CDR3 totals 17 residues. V gave up 3 bases and J gave up 1 base, with 15 bases separating them. From germline, CDR1 is MDHEN and CDR2 SYDVKM. The CDR3 region has the DNA TGTGCCAGCAGTTTTCACGTAATTACAGGGAACACCGGGGAGCTGTTTTTT. It yields the protein CASSFHVITGNTGELFF.

The chain has TRBV3-1 (or the pseudogene TRBV3-2) and TRBJ2-2; TRBD2 matches 12 bases. J was trimmed by 8 bases and V by 4 bases; bases with no gene match: 8. CDR1 and CDR2 from the germline V gene are LGHDT and YNNKEL (reference sequence). The CDR3 consists of 16 residues. CDR3 sequence: CASSLRLAGGIGELFF. CDR3 bases: TGTGCCAGCAGCCTTCGCCTAGCGGGGGGGATAGGGGAGCTGTTTTTT.

CDR3 residues: CASSLSGGAIYNEQFF. CDR3 coding DNA: TGCGCCAGCAGCTTGTCTGGGGGGGCGATCTACAATGAGCAGTTCTTC. V and J are TRBV5-1 and TRBJ2-1; tentative D call: TRBD2 (7 bases). CDR1 is SGHRS and CDR2 is YFSETQ in the germline V gene. This CDR3 has 16 residues. V lost 1 base and J lost 3, with 14 bases in between.

The V gene is TRBV27, the J gene TRBJ2-5, with 15 nucleotides matching TRBD2. From germline, CDR1 is MNHEY and CDR2 SMNVEV (reference sequence). Losses at the gene ends were 6 bases for V and 4 bases for J; bases not matched to a gene: 3. The CDR3 consists of 15 residues. CDR3 loop: CASRGLAGGRETQYF. For the CDR3, the DNA is TGTGCCAGCAGGGGACTAGCGGGGGGCCGAGAGACCCAGTACTTC.